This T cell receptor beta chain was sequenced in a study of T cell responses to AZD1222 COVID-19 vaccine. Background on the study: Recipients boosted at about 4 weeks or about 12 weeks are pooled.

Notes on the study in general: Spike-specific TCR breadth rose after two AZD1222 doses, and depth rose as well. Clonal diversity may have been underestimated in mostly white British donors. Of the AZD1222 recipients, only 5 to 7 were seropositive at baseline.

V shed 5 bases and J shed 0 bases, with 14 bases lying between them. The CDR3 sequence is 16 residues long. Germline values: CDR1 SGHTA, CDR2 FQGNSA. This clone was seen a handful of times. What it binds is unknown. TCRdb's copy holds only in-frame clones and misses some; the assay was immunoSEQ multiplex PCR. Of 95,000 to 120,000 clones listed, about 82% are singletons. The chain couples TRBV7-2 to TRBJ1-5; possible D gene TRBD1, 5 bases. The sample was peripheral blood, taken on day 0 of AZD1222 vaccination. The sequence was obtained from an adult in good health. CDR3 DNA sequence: TGTGCCAGCAGCCCCTGGGGGGGGGATAGCAATCAGCCCCAGCATTTT. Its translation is CASSPWGGDSNQPQHF.